This T cell receptor beta chain is from a study of cytomegalovirus exposure and HLA in healthy donors. About the research overall: Around 80 million unique TCR sequences came from HLA-typed donors in an early release.

CDR3 length: 12 residues. Germline values: CDR1 LGHNT, CDR2 FRNRAP. V was trimmed by 5 bases and J by 4 bases, leaving 7 bases between them. About this clone itself: Antigen: not known.

Findings of the study overall: Researchers reportedly found TCR beta sequences accurately predicted most subjects' HLA-A and HLA-B alleles.

In the PCR, 60 Vbeta and 13 Jbeta primers were used. Using immunoSEQ multiplex PCR, the repertoire was profiled, and TCRdb retains in-frame clones only, with some absent. The profile shows around 180,000 clones, around 82% of them singletons. V gene TRBV12-5 combines with J gene TRBJ2-3; unclear D gene. The receptor's source is a man younger than 30 in good health and CMV-seronegative. The sample consisted of PBMCs. CDR3 in amino acids: CASGRDSDTQYF. CDR3 sequence (DNA): TGTGCTAGTGGTCGAGATTCAGATACGCAGTATTTT.